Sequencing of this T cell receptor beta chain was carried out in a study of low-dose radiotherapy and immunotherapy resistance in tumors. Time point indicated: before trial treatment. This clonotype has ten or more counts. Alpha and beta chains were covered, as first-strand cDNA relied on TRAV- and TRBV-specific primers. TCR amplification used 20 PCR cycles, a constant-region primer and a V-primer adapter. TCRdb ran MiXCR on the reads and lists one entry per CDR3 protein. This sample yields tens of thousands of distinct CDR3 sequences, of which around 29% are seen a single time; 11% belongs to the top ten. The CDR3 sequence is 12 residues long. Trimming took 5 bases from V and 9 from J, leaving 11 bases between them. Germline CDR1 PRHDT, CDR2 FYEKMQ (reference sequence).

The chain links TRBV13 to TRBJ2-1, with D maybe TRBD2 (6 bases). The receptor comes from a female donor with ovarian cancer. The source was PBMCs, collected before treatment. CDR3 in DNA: TGTGCCAGCAGCGGGGGACTGCCTGAGCAGTTCTTC. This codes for CASSGGLPEQFF.